Listed below are T cell receptor beta chains from one sample, sequenced in a study of sequential checkpoint blockade in melanoma. Sequencing was performed with immunoSEQ multiplex PCR; in TCRdb, only in-frame clones are kept and a portion is missing. The sample lists 6,000 to 6,500 clones; roughly 25% were seen once. The source was tumor tissue (inferred from file names), collected from a patient given nivolumab and ipilimumab in sequence. These receptors came from a human donor with melanoma. The conserved cysteine and the conserved F or W are not part of the CDR3 here. The order of the fields is CDR3 protein, V gene, J gene, D gene. A D gene is named only where the DNA matches it firmly.

cdr3_aa: ASINSERAREQY; v_call: TRBV12-5; j_call: TRBJ2-7; d_call: NA
cdr3_aa: ASSTTGSGNTIY; v_call: TRBV11-3; j_call: TRBJ1-3; d_call: NA
cdr3_aa: ASSVGTREWTQY; v_call: TRBV19; j_call: TRBJ2-5; d_call: NA
cdr3_aa: ASSVGHPNEQF; v_call: TRBV9; j_call: TRBJ2-1; d_call: NA
cdr3_aa: ATAGVPGGELF; v_call: TRBV7-4; j_call: TRBJ2-2; d_call: TRBD2
cdr3_aa: ASSPEESPWYEQY; v_call: TRBV11-3; j_call: TRBJ2-7; d_call: NA
cdr3_aa: ASSYGQLSYEQY; v_call: TRBV6-8; j_call: TRBJ2-7; d_call: NA
cdr3_aa: ASSGGGVDRPYGYT; v_call: TRBV9; j_call: TRBJ1-2; d_call: TRBD1
cdr3_aa: ASSRTVYEQY; v_call: TRBV18; j_call: TRBJ2-7; d_call: NA
cdr3_aa: ASSLGQGYEQY; v_call: TRBV28; j_call: TRBJ2-7; d_call: TRBD1
cdr3_aa: ASSSQGGNTEAF; v_call: TRBV5-1; j_call: TRBJ1-1; d_call: TRBD1
cdr3_aa: ASNDRRNEQF; v_call: TRBV6-8; j_call: TRBJ2-1; d_call: NA
cdr3_aa: ASSIGTNQPQH; v_call: TRBV19; j_call: TRBJ1-5; d_call: NA
cdr3_aa: ASSTPSGEQF; v_call: TRBV6-8; j_call: TRBJ2-1; d_call: NA
cdr3_aa: ATSREMSLVGSYGYT; v_call: TRBV15; j_call: TRBJ1-2; d_call: NA
cdr3_aa: ASSLWSSGRAGAYEQF; v_call: TRBV28; j_call: TRBJ2-1; d_call: TRBD2
cdr3_aa: SVLIGGQETQY; v_call: TRBV29-1; j_call: TRBJ2-5; d_call: NA
cdr3_aa: AWSIYTEAF; v_call: TRBV30; j_call: TRBJ1-1; d_call: NA
cdr3_aa: ASSSQDSTDTQY; v_call: TRBV6-8; j_call: TRBJ2-3; d_call: NA
cdr3_aa: ASSLGRGGSTDTQY; v_call: TRBV5-1; j_call: TRBJ2-3; d_call: TRBD2
cdr3_aa: ASSLRDRRSGNTIY; v_call: TRBV19; j_call: TRBJ1-3; d_call: NA
cdr3_aa: AWSPQTGGGHEQY; v_call: TRBV30; j_call: TRBJ2-7; d_call: TRBD1
cdr3_aa: ASSVGLAGDRYEQY; v_call: TRBV11-3; j_call: TRBJ2-7; d_call: TRBD2
cdr3_aa: ASNGRGKGSYEQY; v_call: TRBV28; j_call: TRBJ2-7; d_call: NA
cdr3_aa: ASSPRPGGRGDTGELF; v_call: TRBV18; j_call: TRBJ2-2; d_call: TRBD1
cdr3_aa: ASSQELFGGNPNEKLF; v_call: TRBV1; j_call: TRBJ1-4; d_call: NA
cdr3_aa: ASSVGANTEAF; v_call: TRBV25-1; j_call: TRBJ1-1; d_call: NA
cdr3_aa: ASSQETGGPYEQY; v_call: TRBV23-1; j_call: TRBJ2-7; d_call: TRBD1
cdr3_aa: ASSSSTSGRLETQY; v_call: TRBV11-3; j_call: TRBJ2-5; d_call: TRBD2
cdr3_aa: ASRATWSGGTEAF; v_call: TRBV6-8; j_call: TRBJ1-1; d_call: NA
cdr3_aa: ASSLAIASGSGETQY; v_call: TRBV5-1; j_call: TRBJ2-5; d_call: TRBD2
cdr3_aa: ASSYGWRGNNEQF; v_call: TRBV6-8; j_call: TRBJ2-1; d_call: NA
cdr3_aa: ASSSPPGGGSSPYEQY; v_call: TRBV28; j_call: TRBJ2-7; d_call: TRBD2
cdr3_aa: ASSLTMNRVAGELF; v_call: TRBV5-1; j_call: TRBJ2-2; d_call: NA
cdr3_aa: ACHSQGAITGELF; v_call: TRBV30; j_call: TRBJ2-2; d_call: TRBD1
cdr3_aa: ASSLGGGRVVLAKNIQY; v_call: TRBV14; j_call: TRBJ2-4; d_call: NA
cdr3_aa: AWSVSSQTEQF; v_call: TRBV30; j_call: TRBJ2-1; d_call: NA
cdr3_aa: ASSHTGLAREQY; v_call: TRBV14; j_call: TRBJ2-7; d_call: TRBD2
cdr3_aa: ASSLGLAGGSSYNEQF; v_call: TRBV18; j_call: TRBJ2-1; d_call: TRBD2
cdr3_aa: ASSSPTSGTRYEQF; v_call: TRBV6-8; j_call: TRBJ2-1; d_call: TRBD2
cdr3_aa: ASSSGSGYSYEQY; v_call: TRBV6-8; j_call: TRBJ2-7; d_call: NA
cdr3_aa: AWNTGSSGNTIY; v_call: TRBV30; j_call: TRBJ1-3; d_call: NA
cdr3_aa: ASSYRLAGLNEQF; v_call: TRBV6-8; j_call: TRBJ2-1; d_call: TRBD2
cdr3_aa: ASSLAGAETQY; v_call: TRBV23-1; j_call: TRBJ2-5; d_call: TRBD2
cdr3_aa: ASSIGVLGYT; v_call: TRBV19; j_call: TRBJ1-2; d_call: NA
cdr3_aa: ASSRAGSSTTGYT; v_call: TRBV6-8; j_call: TRBJ1-2; d_call: NA
cdr3_aa: ASSYPTSGYNEQF; v_call: TRBV6-8; j_call: TRBJ2-1; d_call: TRBD2
cdr3_aa: ASSAPGLAHNEQF; v_call: TRBV6-8; j_call: TRBJ2-1; d_call: TRBD2
cdr3_aa: ASSLAVGDGGNTIY; v_call: TRBV5-1; j_call: TRBJ1-3; d_call: NA
cdr3_aa: ASSPAPLRDEQF; v_call: TRBV11-3; j_call: TRBJ2-1; d_call: NA